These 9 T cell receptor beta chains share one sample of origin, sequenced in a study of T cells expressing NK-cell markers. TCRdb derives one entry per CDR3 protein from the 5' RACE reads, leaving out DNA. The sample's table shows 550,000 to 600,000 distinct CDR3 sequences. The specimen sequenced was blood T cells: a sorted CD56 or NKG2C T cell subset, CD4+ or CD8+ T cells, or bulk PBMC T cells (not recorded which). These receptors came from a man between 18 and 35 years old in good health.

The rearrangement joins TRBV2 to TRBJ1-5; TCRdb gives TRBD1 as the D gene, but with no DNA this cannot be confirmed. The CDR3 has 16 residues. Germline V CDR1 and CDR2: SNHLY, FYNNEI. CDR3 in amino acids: CASRIWGSKANQPQHF.

The CDR3 protein is CASSSDRAAGTDTQYF. The rearrangement joins TRBV7-9 to TRBJ2-3. The germline CDR1 and CDR2 sequences are SEHNR and FQNEAQ (reference sequence). The CDR3 runs to 16 residues.

The CDR3 here is CASSPGFWGQETQYF. The rearrangement links TRBV4-3 to TRBJ2-5. The germline V gene has CDR1 LGHNA and CDR2 YSLEER. The CDR3 runs 15 residues.

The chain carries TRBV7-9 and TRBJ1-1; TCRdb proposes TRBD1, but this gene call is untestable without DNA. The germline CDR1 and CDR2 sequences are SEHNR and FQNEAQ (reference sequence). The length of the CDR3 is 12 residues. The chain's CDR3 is CASSAREAEAFF.

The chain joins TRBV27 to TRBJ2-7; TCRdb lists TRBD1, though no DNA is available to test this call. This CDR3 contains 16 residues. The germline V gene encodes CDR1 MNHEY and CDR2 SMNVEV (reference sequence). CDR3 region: CASSSPRDRGHYEQYF.

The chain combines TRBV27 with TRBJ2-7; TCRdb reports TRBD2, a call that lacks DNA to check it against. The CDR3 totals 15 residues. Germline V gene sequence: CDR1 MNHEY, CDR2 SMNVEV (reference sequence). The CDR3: CASSFEAGGTYEQYF.

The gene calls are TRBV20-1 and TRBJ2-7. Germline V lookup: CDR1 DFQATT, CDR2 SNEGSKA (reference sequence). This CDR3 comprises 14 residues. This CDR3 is CSARGRISFVEQYF.

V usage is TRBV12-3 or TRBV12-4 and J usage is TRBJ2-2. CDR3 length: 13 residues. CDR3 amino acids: CAIKTRNTGELFF.

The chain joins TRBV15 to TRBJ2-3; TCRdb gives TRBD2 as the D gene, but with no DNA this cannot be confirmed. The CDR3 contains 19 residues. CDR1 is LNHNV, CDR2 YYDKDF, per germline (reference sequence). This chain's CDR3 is CATSSGTSGRETSTDTQYF.